These T cell receptor beta chains were read from a single sample in a study of control samples from healthy donors and cancer patients. The table came from immunoSEQ multiplex PCR; TCRdb's copy has only in-frame clones and leaves some out. The sample shows around 100,000 clones, under 95% of them seen only once. Sequenced material: blood. These receptors all come from a woman younger than 35 in good health. Both conserved end residues are part of each CDR3. The order of the fields is V gene, clone size, J gene, D gene, CDR3 DNA, CDR3 protein. D genes are given only for firm matches. Size is omitted from some rows. Given values are once, few, many or a class for expanded clones.

v_gene: TRBV28
abundance: NA
j_gene: TRBJ2-5
d_gene: TRBD2
CDR3nt: TGTGCCAGCAGCAACACCGGGGCTAGCGGGGAAGAGACCCAGTACTTC
CDR3aa: CASSNTGASGEETQYF

v_gene: TRBV9
abundance: NA
j_gene: TRBJ1-6
d_gene: NA
CDR3nt: TGTGCCAGCAGCGTAGGAGGGAATTCACCCCTCCACTTT
CDR3aa: CASSVGGNSPLHF

v_gene: TRBV27
abundance: NA
j_gene: TRBJ1-2
d_gene: NA
CDR3nt: TGTGCCAGCAGTACCTACAGGTTCTATGGCTACACCTTC
CDR3aa: CASSTYRFYGYTF

v_gene: TRBV19
abundance: NA
j_gene: TRBJ2-1
d_gene: NA
CDR3nt: TGTGCCAGTAGTATAAGGTTACTAGGCTCCTACAATGAGCAGTTCTTC
CDR3aa: CASSIRLLGSYNEQFF

v_gene: TRBV7-2
abundance: NA
j_gene: TRBJ1-1
d_gene: NA
CDR3nt: TGTGCCAGCAGCTTAGCGAGCAGAAACACTGAAGCTTTCTTT
CDR3aa: CASSLASRNTEAFF

v_gene: TRBV2
abundance: NA
j_gene: TRBJ2-1
d_gene: NA
CDR3nt: TGTGCCAGCGGGGACTCCTTCGGTGAGCAGTTCTTC
CDR3aa: CASGDSFGEQFF

v_gene: TRBV11-3
abundance: once
j_gene: TRBJ1-4
d_gene: TRBD1
CDR3nt: TGTGCCAGCAGCTTCCGACAGGGCTTGACTAATGAAAAACTGTTTTTT
CDR3aa: CASSFRQGLTNEKLFF

v_gene: TRBV6-5
abundance: once
j_gene: TRBJ1-2
d_gene: NA
CDR3nt: TGTGCCAGCACACTGTCCTATGGCTACACCTTC
CDR3aa: CASTLSYGYTF

v_gene: TRBV6-6
abundance: NA
j_gene: TRBJ1-2
d_gene: NA
CDR3nt: TGTGCCAGCAGTTACTCGACGGCCCGTAACTATGGCTACACCTTC
CDR3aa: CASSYSTARNYGYTF

v_gene: TRBV11-3
abundance: NA
j_gene: TRBJ2-3
d_gene: TRBD2
CDR3nt: TGTGCCAGCAGCGGCGGGAGAATCGGCACAGATACGCAGTATTTT
CDR3aa: CASSGGRIGTDTQYF

v_gene: TRBV4-1
abundance: NA
j_gene: TRBJ2-1
d_gene: TRBD2
CDR3nt: TGCGCCAGCAGCTCAGGGACTAGCGGTCAGAATGAGCAGTTCTTC
CDR3aa: CASSSGTSGQNEQFF

v_gene: TRBV3-1/TRBV3-2
abundance: NA
j_gene: TRBJ2-1
d_gene: NA
CDR3nt: TGTGCCAGCAGCCGGGACAATGAGCAGTTCTTC
CDR3aa: CASSRDNEQFF

v_gene: TRBV27
abundance: NA
j_gene: TRBJ2-3
d_gene: NA
CDR3nt: TGTGCCAGCAGTTTGGTGGGGAAAGATACGCAGTATTTT
CDR3aa: CASSLVGKDTQYF

v_gene: TRBV3-1/TRBV3-2
abundance: NA
j_gene: TRBJ2-1
d_gene: TRBD2
CDR3nt: TGTGCCAGCAATAGCGGGGGAATCTACAATGAGCAGTTCTTC
CDR3aa: CASNSGGIYNEQFF

v_gene: TRBV11-2
abundance: NA
j_gene: TRBJ1-1
d_gene: NA
CDR3nt: TGTGCCAGCAGCTCGGGACCTGGGTGGCTCACTGAAGCTTTCTTT
CDR3aa: CASSSGPGWLTEAFF

v_gene: TRBV7-6
abundance: NA
j_gene: TRBJ2-7
d_gene: TRBD2
CDR3nt: TGTGCCAGCAGCGCCACAACCGGCGGGAGCTCCTACGAGCAGTACTTC
CDR3aa: CASSATTGGSSYEQYF

v_gene: TRBV29-1
abundance: NA
j_gene: TRBJ2-5
d_gene: NA
CDR3nt: TGCAGCGTTGTGGGAGTAGGAGAGACCCAGTACTTC
CDR3aa: CSVVGVGETQYF

v_gene: TRBV20-1
abundance: NA
j_gene: TRBJ1-1
d_gene: TRBD1
CDR3nt: TGCAGTGCTAGTCGAGGCAGGGGGGCTTTCTTT
CDR3aa: CSASRGRGAFF

v_gene: TRBV27
abundance: few
j_gene: TRBJ1-5
d_gene: NA
CDR3nt: TGTGCCAGCCGGAACCGGGGCGAAAATCAGCCCCAGCATTTT
CDR3aa: CASRNRGENQPQHF

v_gene: TRBV6-1
abundance: NA
j_gene: TRBJ2-4
d_gene: NA
CDR3nt: TGTGCCAGCAGTGAGAACGACCGAAACATTCAGTACTTC
CDR3aa: CASSENDRNIQYF

v_gene: TRBV6-4
abundance: NA
j_gene: TRBJ1-2
d_gene: NA
CDR3nt: TGTGCCAGCAGTGACGCAGGGACCTATGGCTACACCTTC
CDR3aa: CASSDAGTYGYTF

v_gene: TRBV24-1
abundance: NA
j_gene: TRBJ2-1
d_gene: NA
CDR3nt: TGTGCCACCGCCGAAAAGCGGAACTCCTACAATGAGCAGTTCTTC
CDR3aa: CATAEKRNSYNEQFF

v_gene: TRBV6-5
abundance: NA
j_gene: TRBJ2-2
d_gene: NA
CDR3nt: TGTGCCAGCAAGTGGACGAGCACCGGGGAGCTGTTTTTT
CDR3aa: CASKWTSTGELFF

v_gene: TRBV6-1
abundance: NA
j_gene: TRBJ1-5
d_gene: NA
CDR3nt: TGTGCCAGCAGTGAGGGGATTAGTCAGCCCCAGCATTTT
CDR3aa: CASSEGISQPQHF

v_gene: TRBV24-1
abundance: NA
j_gene: TRBJ2-3
d_gene: NA
CDR3nt: TGTGCCACCAGTGATTTGGAGACAGGCACAGATACGCAGTATTTT
CDR3aa: CATSDLETGTDTQYF

v_gene: TRBV24-1
abundance: NA
j_gene: TRBJ1-5
d_gene: NA
CDR3nt: TGTGCCACCAGTGATTCCGGGACAAGCCAGCCCCAGCATTTT
CDR3aa: CATSDSGTSQPQHF